This paragraph reports one T cell receptor (beta chain). This may stem from a read error, because a much larger clone lies one nucleotide away. This CDR3 comprises 9 residues. The germline gives CDR1 SEHNR, CDR2 FQNEAQ (reference sequence). V gave up 11 bases and J gave up 5 bases, with 7 bases separating them. Each CDR3 protein gets one entry after TCRdb re-called the reads with MiXCR. The sample comprises around 140,000 distinct CDR3 sequences, roughly 6% of which are singletons, and over 15% rests with the top ten. This specimen comes from a study of T cell repertoires in cytomegalovirus infection.

This TCR came from a human donor in good health (CMV status not recorded). Some clones in this sample may be carry-over from other donors' samples. Sequencing was performed on PBMCs. V is TRBV7-9 and J is TRBJ2-7, with D unclear. The CDR3 nucleotides are TGTGCCCTACTGGACGAGCAGTACTTC. It yields the protein CALLDEQYF.